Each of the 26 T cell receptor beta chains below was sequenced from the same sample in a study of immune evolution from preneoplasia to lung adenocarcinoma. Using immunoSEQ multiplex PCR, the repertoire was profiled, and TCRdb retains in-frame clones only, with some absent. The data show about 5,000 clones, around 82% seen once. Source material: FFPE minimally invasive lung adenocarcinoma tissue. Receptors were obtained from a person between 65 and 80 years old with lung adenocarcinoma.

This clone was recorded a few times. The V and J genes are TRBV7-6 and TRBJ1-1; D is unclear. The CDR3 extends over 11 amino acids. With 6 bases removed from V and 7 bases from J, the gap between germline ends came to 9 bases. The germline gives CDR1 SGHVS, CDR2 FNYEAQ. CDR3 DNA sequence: TGTGCCAGCAGTAGGACCCTTGAAGCTTTCTTT. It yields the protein CASSRTLEAFF.

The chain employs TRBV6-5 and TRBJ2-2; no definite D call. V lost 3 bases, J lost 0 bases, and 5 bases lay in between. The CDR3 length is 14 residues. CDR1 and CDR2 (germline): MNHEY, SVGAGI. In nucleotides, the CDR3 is TGTGCCAGCAGTTATATGGCGAACACCGGGGAGCTGTTTTTT. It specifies CASSYMANTGELFF.

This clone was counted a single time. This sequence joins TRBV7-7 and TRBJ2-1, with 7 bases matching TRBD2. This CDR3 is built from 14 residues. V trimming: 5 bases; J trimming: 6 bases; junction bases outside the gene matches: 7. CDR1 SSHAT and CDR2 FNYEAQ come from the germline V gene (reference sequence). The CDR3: CASSPGRGFNEQFF. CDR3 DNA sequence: TGTGCCAGCAGCCCGGGGAGGGGTTTCAATGAGCAGTTCTTC.

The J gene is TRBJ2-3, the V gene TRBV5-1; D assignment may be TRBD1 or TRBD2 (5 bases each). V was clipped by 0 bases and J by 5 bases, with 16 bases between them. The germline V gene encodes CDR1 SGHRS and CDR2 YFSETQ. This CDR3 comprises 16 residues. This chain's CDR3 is CASSLAPLDGGDTQYF. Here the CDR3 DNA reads TGCGCCAGCAGCTTGGCCCCCCTGGATGGGGGAGATACGCAGTATTTT. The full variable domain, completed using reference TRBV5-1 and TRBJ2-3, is KAGVTQTPRYLIKTRGQQVTLSCSPISGHRSVSWYQQTPGQGLQFLFEYFSETQRNKGNFPGRFSGRQFSNSRSEMNVSTLELGDSALYLCASSLAPLDGGDTQYFGPGTRLTVL.

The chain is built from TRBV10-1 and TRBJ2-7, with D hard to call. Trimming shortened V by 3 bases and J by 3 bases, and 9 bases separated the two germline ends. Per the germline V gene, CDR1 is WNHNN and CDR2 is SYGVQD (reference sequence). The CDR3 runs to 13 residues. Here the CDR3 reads CASSDSRFYEQYF. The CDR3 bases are TGCGCCAGCAGTGACTCTCGTTTCTACGAGCAGTACTTC.

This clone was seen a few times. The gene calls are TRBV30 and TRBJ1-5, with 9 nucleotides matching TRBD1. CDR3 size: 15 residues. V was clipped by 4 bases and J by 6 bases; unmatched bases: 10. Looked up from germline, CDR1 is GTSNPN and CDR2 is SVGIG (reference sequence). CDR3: CAWTSGQGYRQPQHF. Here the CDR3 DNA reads TGTGCCTGGACCTCCGGACAGGGGTACCGTCAGCCCCAGCATTTT. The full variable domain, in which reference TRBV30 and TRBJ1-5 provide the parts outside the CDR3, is SQTIHQWPATLVQPVGSPLSLECTVEGTSNPNLYWYRQAAGRGLQLLFYSVGIGQISSEVPQNLSASRPQDRQFILSSKKLLLSDSGFYLCAWTSGQGYRQPQHFGDGTRLSIL.

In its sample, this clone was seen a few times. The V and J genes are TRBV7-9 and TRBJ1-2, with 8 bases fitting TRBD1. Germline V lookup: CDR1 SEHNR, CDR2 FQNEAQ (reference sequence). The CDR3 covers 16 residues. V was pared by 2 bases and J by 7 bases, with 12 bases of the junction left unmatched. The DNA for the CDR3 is TGTGCCAGCAGCTTAAGCTCAGGGGGCGATCTTCGTGGCTACACCTTC. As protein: CASSLSSGGDLRGYTF.

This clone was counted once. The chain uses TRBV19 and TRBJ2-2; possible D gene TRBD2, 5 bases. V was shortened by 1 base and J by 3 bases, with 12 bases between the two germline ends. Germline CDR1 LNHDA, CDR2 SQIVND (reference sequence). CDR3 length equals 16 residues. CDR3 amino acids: CASSIVEDWYTGELFF. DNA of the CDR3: TGTGCCAGTAGTATAGTGGAGGATTGGTACACCGGGGAGCTGTTTTTT.

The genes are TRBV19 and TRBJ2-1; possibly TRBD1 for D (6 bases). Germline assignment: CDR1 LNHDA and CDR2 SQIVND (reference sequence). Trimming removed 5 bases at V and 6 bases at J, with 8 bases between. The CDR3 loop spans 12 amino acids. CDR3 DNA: TGTGCCAGTAGTCCAGGGGCCAATGAGCAGTTCTTC. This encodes CASSPGANEQFF. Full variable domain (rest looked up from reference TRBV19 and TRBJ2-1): DGGITQSPKYLFRKEGQNVTLSCEQNLNHDAMYWYRQDPGQGLRLIYYSQIVNDFQKGDIAEGYSVSREKKESFPLTVTSAQKNPTAFYLCASSPGANEQFFGPGTRLTVL.

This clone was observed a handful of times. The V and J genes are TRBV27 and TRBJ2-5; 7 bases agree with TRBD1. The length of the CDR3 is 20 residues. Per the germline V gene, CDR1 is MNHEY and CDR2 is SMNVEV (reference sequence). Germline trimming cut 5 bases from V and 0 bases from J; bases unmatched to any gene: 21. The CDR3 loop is CASSASVTGAAIHYQETQYF. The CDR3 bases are TGTGCCAGCAGTGCGAGTGTAACAGGGGCCGCCATCCACTACCAAGAGACCCAGTACTTC.

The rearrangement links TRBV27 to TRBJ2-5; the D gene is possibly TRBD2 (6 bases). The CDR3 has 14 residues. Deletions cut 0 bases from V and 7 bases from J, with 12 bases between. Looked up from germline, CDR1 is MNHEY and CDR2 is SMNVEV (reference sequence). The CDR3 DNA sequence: TGTGCCAGCAGTTTATCGCGCCCCGGGGGGACCCAGTACTTC. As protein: CASSLSRPGGTQYF.

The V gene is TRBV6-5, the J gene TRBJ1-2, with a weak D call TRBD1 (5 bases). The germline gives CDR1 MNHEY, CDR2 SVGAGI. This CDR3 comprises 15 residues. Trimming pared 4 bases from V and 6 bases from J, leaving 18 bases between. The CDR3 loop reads CASSLGLGGINGYTF. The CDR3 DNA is TGTGCCAGCAGTTTAGGATTGGGGGGGATTAATGGCTACACCTTC.

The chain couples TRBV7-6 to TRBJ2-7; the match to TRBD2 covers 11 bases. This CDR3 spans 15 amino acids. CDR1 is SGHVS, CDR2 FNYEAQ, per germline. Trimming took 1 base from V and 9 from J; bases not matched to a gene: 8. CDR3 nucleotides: TGTGCCAGCAGCTTAGAGACTAGCGGGACTGCGGGGCAGTACTTC. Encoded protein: CASSLETSGTAGQYF. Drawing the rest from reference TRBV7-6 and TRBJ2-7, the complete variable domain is GAGVSQSPRYKVTKRGQDVALRCDPISGHVSLYWYRQALGQGPEFLTYFNYEAQQDKSGLPNDRFSAERPEGSISTLTIQRTEQRDSAMYRCASSLETSGTAGQYFGPGTRLTVT.

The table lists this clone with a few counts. CDR3 bases: TGTGCCAGCAGCCCCCAGGGGACCCCCCTAATAAGGTACTTC. It specifies CASSPQGTPLIRYF. The chain joins TRBV7-8 to TRBJ2-7; tentative D call: TRBD1 (6 bases). The length of the CDR3 is 14 residues. Trimming stripped 5 bases from V and 12 bases from J, with 23 bases between. Germline CDR1 and CDR2: SGHVS and FQNEAQ.

This chain's CDR3 is CASSLYNSYEQYF. The CDR3 bases are TGTGCCAGCAGCTTGTACAACTCCTACGAGCAGTACTTC. V and J are TRBV5-6 and TRBJ2-7, with D unclear. CDR3 length equals 13 residues. The germline CDR1 and CDR2 sequences are SGHDT and YYEEEE. Between the trimmed V and J ends, which lost 1 base and 0 bases, there was a span of 5 bases.

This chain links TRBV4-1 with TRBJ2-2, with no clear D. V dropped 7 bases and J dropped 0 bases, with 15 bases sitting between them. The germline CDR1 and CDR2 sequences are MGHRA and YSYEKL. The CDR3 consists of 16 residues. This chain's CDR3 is CASTVGPSANTGELFF. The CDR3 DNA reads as TGCGCCAGCACTGTGGGCCCTTCCGCGAACACCGGGGAGCTGTTTTTT.

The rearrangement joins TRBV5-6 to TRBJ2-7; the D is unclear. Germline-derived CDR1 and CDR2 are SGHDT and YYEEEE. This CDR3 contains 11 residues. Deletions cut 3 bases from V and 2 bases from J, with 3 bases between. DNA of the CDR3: TGTGCCAGCAGCTCTGCCTACGAGCAGTACTTC. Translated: CASSSAYEQYF.

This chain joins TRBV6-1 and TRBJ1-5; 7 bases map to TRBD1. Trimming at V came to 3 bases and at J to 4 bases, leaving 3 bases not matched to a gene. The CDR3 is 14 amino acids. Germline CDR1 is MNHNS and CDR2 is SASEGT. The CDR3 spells CASSESGGNQPQHF. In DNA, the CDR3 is TGTGCCAGCAGTGAGTCAGGGGGTAATCAGCCCCAGCATTTT.

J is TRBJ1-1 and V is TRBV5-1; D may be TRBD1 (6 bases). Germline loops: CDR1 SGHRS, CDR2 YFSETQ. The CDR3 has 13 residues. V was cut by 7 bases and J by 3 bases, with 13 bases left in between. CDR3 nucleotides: TGCGCCAGCGCACAGGGTTTCGACACTGAAGCTTTCTTT. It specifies CASAQGFDTEAFF.

CDR3 protein: CSVEEPLWGYGVNTEAFF. In nucleotides, the CDR3 is TGCAGCGTTGAAGAGCCCCTATGGGGTTACGGGGTCAACACTGAAGCTTTCTTT. This chain joins TRBV29-1 and TRBJ1-1; unclear D gene. The CDR3 has 18 amino acids. In germline, CDR1 is SQVTM, CDR2 ANQGSEA. Trimming shortened V by 0 bases and J by 2 bases, and 22 bases separated the two germline ends. Complete variable domain (other parts from reference TRBV29-1 and TRBJ1-1): SAVISQKPSRDICQRGTSLTIQCQVDSQVTMMFWYRQQPGQSLTLIATANQGSEATYESGFVIDKFPISRPNLTFSTLTVSNMSPEDSSIYLCSVEEPLWGYGVNTEAFFGQGTRLTVV.

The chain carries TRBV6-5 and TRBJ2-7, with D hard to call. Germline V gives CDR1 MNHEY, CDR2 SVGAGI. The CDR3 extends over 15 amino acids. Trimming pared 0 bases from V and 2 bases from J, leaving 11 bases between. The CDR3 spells CASSYSIPNPYEQYF. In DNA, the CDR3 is TGTGCCAGCAGTTACTCGATTCCCAACCCCTACGAGCAGTACTTC.

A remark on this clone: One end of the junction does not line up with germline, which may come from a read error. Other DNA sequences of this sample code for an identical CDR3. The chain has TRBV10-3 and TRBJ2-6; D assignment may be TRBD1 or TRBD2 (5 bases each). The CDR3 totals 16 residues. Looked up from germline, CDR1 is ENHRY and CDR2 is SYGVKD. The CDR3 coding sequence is TGTGCCATCAGTGAGGGGAGCAACTCTGGGGCCAATGTCCTGACTTTC. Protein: CAISEGSNSGANVLTF.

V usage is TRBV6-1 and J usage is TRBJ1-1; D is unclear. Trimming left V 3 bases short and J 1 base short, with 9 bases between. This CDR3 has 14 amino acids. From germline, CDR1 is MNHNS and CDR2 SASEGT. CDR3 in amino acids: CASSESWGNTEAFF. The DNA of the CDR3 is TGTGCCAGCAGTGAGTCATGGGGGAACACTGAAGCTTTCTTT.

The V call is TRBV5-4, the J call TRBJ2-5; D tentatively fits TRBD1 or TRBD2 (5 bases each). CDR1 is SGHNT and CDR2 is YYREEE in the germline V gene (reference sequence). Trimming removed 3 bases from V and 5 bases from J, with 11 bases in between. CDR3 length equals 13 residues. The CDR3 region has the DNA TGTGCCAGCAGCTCGGGACCGGACGAGACCCAGTACTTC. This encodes CASSSGPDETQYF. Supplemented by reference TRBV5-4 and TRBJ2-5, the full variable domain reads ETGVTQSPTHLIKTRGQQVTLRCSSQSGHNTVSWYQQALGQGPQFIFQYYREEENGRGNFPPRFSGLQFPNYSSELNVNALELDDSALYLCASSSGPDETQYFGPGTRLLVL.

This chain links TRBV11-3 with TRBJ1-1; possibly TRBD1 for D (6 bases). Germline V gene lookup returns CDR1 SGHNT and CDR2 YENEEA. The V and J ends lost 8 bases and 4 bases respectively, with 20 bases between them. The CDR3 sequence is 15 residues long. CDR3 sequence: CASRRYESGATEAFF. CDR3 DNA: TGTGCCAGCCGGCGGTATGAATCAGGGGCCACTGAAGCTTTCTTT.

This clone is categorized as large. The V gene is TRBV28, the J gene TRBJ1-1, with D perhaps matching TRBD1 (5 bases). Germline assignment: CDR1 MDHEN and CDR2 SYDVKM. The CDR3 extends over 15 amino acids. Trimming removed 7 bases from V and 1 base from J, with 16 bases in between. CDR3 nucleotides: TGTGCCAGCACCCCAACCGGGGGGTGGAACACTGAAGCTTTCTTT. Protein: CASTPTGGWNTEAFF.